This is a list of T cell receptor beta chains from one sample in a study of technical replicates of blood from several donors. Using immunoSEQ multiplex PCR, the repertoire was profiled, and TCRdb retains in-frame clones only, with some absent. The sample consists of more than 60,000 clones, approximately 90% of them appearing once. Input material: PBMCs. The receptor source for this set is a human donor in good health. Some clones in this sample may be carry-over from other donors' samples. CDR3s include the opening cysteine and the closing phenylalanine or tryptophan. The D gene is left open where the match is weak. Part of the rows lack a size; the others show once, few, many or a class for expanded clones.

D gene	J gene	V gene	clone size	CDR3 protein	CDR3 DNA
.	TRBJ1-6	TRBV7-9	.	CASSLAVGRGPSPLHF	TGTGCCAGCAGCTTAGCGGTGGGCAGGGGACCTTCACCCCTCCACTTT
.	TRBJ2-7	TRBV7-8	.	CASSLGQVNYEQYF	TGTGCCAGCAGCTTAGGACAAGTTAACTACGAGCAGTACTTC
.	TRBJ2-3	TRBV12-5	.	CASGHGVDTQYF	TGTGCTAGTGGCCACGGGGTAGATACGCAGTATTTT
.	TRBJ1-6	TRBV6-1	.	CASSDVGGRDSPLHF	TGTGCCAGCAGTGATGTAGGAGGAAGGGATTCACCCCTCCACTTT
.	TRBJ2-5	TRBV7-6	.	CASSLGGLETQYF	TGTGCCAGCAGCTTAGGTGGGCTTGAGACCCAGTACTTC
.	TRBJ1-5	TRBV21-1	.	CASSNNGQWPQHF	TGTGCCAGCAGCAATAATGGACAGTGGCCCCAGCATTTT
TRBD1	TRBJ1-1	TRBV25-1	once	CASSASGTGTEAFF	TGTGCCAGCAGCGCCTCCGGGACAGGCACTGAAGCTTTCTTT
.	TRBJ1-2	TRBV29-1	.	CSVDSPDYGYTF	TGCAGCGTTGATTCCCCCGACTATGGCTACACCTTC
.	TRBJ2-7	TRBV27	.	CASSFGGAEQYF	TGTGCCAGCAGTTTTGGGGGGGCTGAGCAGTACTTC
TRBD1	TRBJ1-2	TRBV19	.	CASSSRDRLYGYTF	TGTGCCAGTAGTAGCCGGGACAGACTCTATGGCTACACCTTC
TRBD1	TRBJ1-5	TRBV4-3	.	CASSPNHRGRGQPQHF	TGCGCCAGCAGCCCTAATCACAGGGGAAGGGGACAGCCCCAGCATTTT
.	TRBJ2-1	TRBV27	.	CASSLSGSYNEQFF	TGTGCCAGCAGTCTTAGCGGATCCTACAATGAGCAGTTCTTC
.	TRBJ1-4	TRBV5-1	.	CASSLVGQSNEKLFF	TGCGCCAGCAGCTTGGTGGGGCAGTCTAATGAAAAACTGTTTTTT
TRBD1	TRBJ2-7	TRBV11-2	once	CASSLVGTAYEQYF	TGTGCCAGCAGCTTAGTAGGGACAGCCTACGAGCAGTACTTC
.	TRBJ1-4	TRBV2	.	CASSPGRNEKLFF	TGTGCCAGCAGCCCGGGAAGGAATGAAAAACTGTTTTTT
.	TRBJ1-5	TRBV6-1	.	CASSEERNQPQHF	TGTGCCAGCAGTGAAGAGAGGAATCAGCCCCAGCATTTT
TRBD1	TRBJ2-3	TRBV6-4	.	CASSENRGADTQYF	TGTGCCAGCAGCGAGAACAGGGGGGCAGATACGCAGTATTTT
.	TRBJ2-7	TRBV5-1	.	CASSSLTGTLYEQYF	TGCGCCAGCAGCTCCTTAACTGGTACCCTCTACGAGCAGTACTTC
TRBD2	TRBJ2-7	TRBV4-3	.	CASSQVSGGTFEQYF	TGCGCCAGCAGCCAAGTCAGCGGGGGAACTTTCGAGCAGTACTTC
TRBD2	TRBJ2-7	TRBV19	.	CASSAEGLAYEQYF	TGTGCCAGTAGCGCAGAGGGACTAGCGTACGAGCAGTACTTC
.	TRBJ1-5	TRBV7-8	.	CASSLDAGFFNQPQHF	TGTGCCAGCAGCTTAGACGCGGGTTTCTTCAATCAGCCCCAGCATTTT
.	TRBJ2-7	TRBV9	.	CASSEGVGGEHEQYF	TGTGCCAGCAGCGAGGGGGTAGGTGGAGAGCACGAGCAGTACTTC